This TCR beta chain was sequenced in a study of shared clonotypes between healthy human individuals. About this clone itself: The antigen is not known.

TCRdb's copy holds only in-frame clones and misses some; the assay was immunoSEQ multiplex PCR. The profile shows approximately 2.5 million clones, around nine tenths of them singletons. Study results and limitations: Clonotype sharing levels among donors were expected to vary with sequencing depth. Relative to clonotypes present in all four donors, those not shared had lower generation probabilities.

Germline-derived CDR1 and CDR2 are ENHRY and SYGVKD. The CDR3 sequence is 14 residues long. V lost 0 bases to trimming and J lost 2 bases, with 5 bases between them. Sequenced sample: naive CD4+ T cells sorted from blood. Documented subset: CD45RA+ positively selected. The receptor's source is a man aged 18 to 30 in good health. The chain links TRBV10-3 to TRBJ1-5; no definite D call. The DNA of the CDR3 is TGTGCCATCAGTGAGTCGGCAGGCAATCAGCCCCAGCATTTT. Translated: CAISESAGNQPQHF.